The 13 T cell receptor beta chains in this list originate from one sample, sequenced in a study of memory CD4+ T cells and cytomegalovirus serostatus. Method: immunoSEQ multiplex PCR; TCRdb's copy keeps in-frame clones and lacks some. The data contain about 41,000 clones, approximately 80% of them singletons. The sort gate was single viable CD3+CD4+CD8-CD45RO+ cells for memory CD4+ T cells. The material sequenced was memory CD4+ T cells from blood. The receptor set was obtained from an adult in good health and CMV-seronegative.

The chain links TRBV4-3 to TRBJ2-1, with 9 positions matching TRBD2. Per germline, CDR1 LGHNA and CDR2 YSLEER. J lost 10 bases, V lost 4 bases, and 5 bases had no gene match. The CDR3 contains 13 residues. The CDR3 nucleotides read TGCGCCAGCAGCCCTAGCGGGATAGGAGAGCAGTTCTTC. This gives the protein CASSPSGIGEQFF.

The V and J genes are TRBV4-3 and TRBJ2-1, with 8 bases fitting TRBD2. Trimming removed 0 bases from V and 7 bases from J; junction bases left unmatched: 14. Germline CDR1 reads LGHNA; CDR2 reads YSLEER. The CDR3 spans 18 residues. The CDR3 is CASSQDPPGAGGRNEQFF. CDR3 DNA: TGCGCCAGCAGCCAAGATCCTCCCGGGGCGGGAGGTCGAAATGAGCAGTTCTTC.

The chain links TRBV5-8 to TRBJ2-6; tentatively, D is TRBD2 (6 bases). Germline V CDR1 and CDR2: SGHTS, YDEGEE. Trimming cost V 0 bases and J 3 bases, with 10 bases left between them. The CDR3 covers 16 residues. CDR3 loop: CASSLDGGIGANVLTF. The DNA of the CDR3 is TGTGCCAGCAGCTTGGACGGCGGGATTGGGGCCAACGTCCTGACTTTC.

This sequence joins TRBV7-9 and TRBJ2-2; perhaps TRBD1 as D (5 bases). From germline, CDR1 is SEHNR and CDR2 FQNEAQ (reference sequence). The V and J ends lost 5 bases and 5 bases respectively, with 12 bases between them. The CDR3 totals 14 residues. CDR3 in amino acids: CASSPDTPTGELFF. The CDR3 bases are TGTGCCAGCAGCCCGGACACCCCGACCGGGGAGCTGTTTTTT.

This clone has more than one count but fewer than ten. The CDR3 DNA is TGTGCCAGCAGCATGACAGGGATCGGTGAAAAACTGTTTTTT. It encodes CASSMTGIGEKLFF. This chain connects TRBV6-5 to TRBJ1-4, with 7 positions matching TRBD1. The CDR3 length is 14 residues. Germline-derived CDR1 and CDR2 are MNHEY and SVGAGI. Trimming took 6 bases from V and 7 from J; bases not matched to a gene: 8.

The chain combines TRBV5-1 with TRBJ2-5, with unresolved D. Trimming cost V 0 bases and J 5 bases, with 5 bases left between them. The CDR3 is made up of 12 amino acids. CDR1 is SGHRS and CDR2 is YFSETQ in the germline V gene. CDR3 nucleotides: TGCGCCAGCAGCTTGGCCTCGGAGACCCAGTACTTC. Its protein is CASSLASETQYF. Full variable domain (rest looked up from reference TRBV5-1 and TRBJ2-5): KAGVTQTPRYLIKTRGQQVTLSCSPISGHRSVSWYQQTPGQGLQFLFEYFSETQRNKGNFPGRFSGRQFSNSRSEMNVSTLELGDSALYLCASSLASETQYFGPGTRLLVL.

Written as DNA, the CDR3 is TGTGCCAGCAGTTTACAAGGGACAGGGGTTAATGAAAAACTGTTTTTT. It yields the protein CASSLQGTGVNEKLFF. The rearrangement links TRBV28 to TRBJ1-4; TRBD1 matches 10 bases. The CDR3 sequence is 16 residues long. V was clipped by 2 bases and J by 4 bases; unmatched bases: 4. Per germline, CDR1 MDHEN and CDR2 SYDVKM.

This chain links TRBV6-5 with TRBJ2-2; tentatively, D is TRBD2 (5 bases). The V end was cut by 4 bases, the J end by 4 bases, with 16 bases between. CDR1 is MNHEY and CDR2 is SVGAGI in the germline V gene. CDR3 length equals 16 residues. The CDR3 DNA reads TGTGCCAGCAGTTCCTTCGCGGGCTTATCCACCGGGGAGCTGTTTTTT. Translation: CASSSFAGLSTGELFF.

The genes are TRBV27 and TRBJ2-5; D call uncertain. The CDR3 is 12 amino acids. Between the trimmed V and J ends, which lost 3 bases and 6 bases, there was a span of 8 bases. Germline V CDR1 and CDR2: MNHEY, SMNVEV (reference sequence). CDR3 nucleotides: TGTGCCAGCAGTTTTCCCCAGAAGACCCAGTACTTC. This sequence encodes CASSFPQKTQYF.

This clone was counted between two and nine times. The genes are TRBV11-2 and TRBJ2-7, with D maybe TRBD1 (5 bases). The CDR3 has 13 amino acids. The germline CDR1 and CDR2 sequences are SGHAT and FQNNGV. The V end lost 1 base, the J end lost 3 bases, and 7 bases lay between the germline ends. The DNA of the CDR3 is TGTGCCAGCAGCTTAGGACAGAGCTACGAGCAGTACTTC. Translating it yields CASSLGQSYEQYF.

The rearrangement uses TRBV11-2 and TRBJ1-2, with 7 bases identical to TRBD1. The trim removed 0 bases at V and 2 bases at J, leaving 0 bases unmatched. The CDR3 has 14 residues. Per the germline V gene, CDR1 is SGHAT and CDR2 is FQNNGV. DNA for the CDR3: TGTGCCAGCAGCTTAGAGACAGGGAACTATGGCTACACCTTC. Protein: CASSLETGNYGYTF.

The rearrangement links TRBV28 to TRBJ2-5; D possibly corresponds to TRBD1 (5 bases). CDR1 and CDR2 from the germline V gene are MDHEN and SYDVKM. CDR3 length equals 14 residues. V lost 1 base to trimming and J lost 4 bases, with 10 bases between them. The CDR3 is CASSLLVRGETQYF. The CDR3 DNA sequence: TGTGCCAGCAGTTTATTGGTAAGGGGAGAGACCCAGTACTTC. Full variable domain (outside the CDR3, taken from reference TRBV28 and TRBJ2-5): DVKVTQSSRYLVKRTGEKVFLECVQDMDHENMFWYRQDPGLGLRLIYFSYDVKMKEKGDIPEGYSVSREKKERFSLILESASTNQTSMYLCASSLLVRGETQYFGPGTRLLVL.

The chain's CDR3 is CASSFGLASADTQYF. In DNA, the CDR3 is TGTGCCAGCAGTTTCGGACTAGCCTCGGCAGATACGCAGTATTTT. The rearrangement links TRBV6-6 to TRBJ2-3; 8 positions match TRBD2. The V segment lost 4 bases and the J segment 4 bases; nucleotides outside the gene matches: 7. CDR1 is MNHNY, CDR2 SVGAGI, per germline (reference sequence). The CDR3 has 15 amino acids.